The entry that follows covers one T cell receptor (beta chain) sequence. With a J-beta primer mix and a sample-barcoded 5' primer, a second PCR ran about 6 to 11 cycles. MiXCR, applied by TCRdb to the 5' RACE reads, yields one record per CDR3 protein. In the table there are 900,000 to 950,000 distinct CDR3 sequences, roughly 28% of which are singletons. Donors each provided 8 to 10 milliliters of peripheral blood. The sample comes from a study of blood T cells in healthy people across ages. This CDR3 region has 13 residues. Germline V lookup: CDR1 MNHNY, CDR2 SVGAGI (reference sequence). Trimming removed 2 bases from V and 6 bases from J; junction bases left unmatched: 3. This sample was also put to use in a study of T cells of mothers and their children. That source adds: The M1S primer of the second PCR added sample barcodes and 2-4 random nucleotides.

The TCR sequence derives from a woman between 35 and 50 years old in good health. The J gene is TRBJ1-1, the V gene TRBV6-6; 7 bases align to TRBD1. Sequenced sample: blood. The CDR3, as DNA: TGTGCCAGCAGTTACCCGACAGGGTCTGAAGCTTTCTTT. It is translated as CASSYPTGSEAFF.